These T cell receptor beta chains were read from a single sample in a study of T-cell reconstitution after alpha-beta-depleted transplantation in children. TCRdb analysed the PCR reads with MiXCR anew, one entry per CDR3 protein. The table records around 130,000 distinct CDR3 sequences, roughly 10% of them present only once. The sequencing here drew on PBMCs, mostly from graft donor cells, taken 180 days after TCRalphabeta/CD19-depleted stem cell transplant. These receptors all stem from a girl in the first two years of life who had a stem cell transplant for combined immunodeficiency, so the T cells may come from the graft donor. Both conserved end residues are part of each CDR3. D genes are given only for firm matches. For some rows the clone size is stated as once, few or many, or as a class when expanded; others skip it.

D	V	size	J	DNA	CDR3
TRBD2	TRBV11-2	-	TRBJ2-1	TGTGCCAGCAGCTTAGATCAGGGACTAGTCCCGAATTGGGAGCAGTTCTTC	CASSLDQGLVPNWEQFF
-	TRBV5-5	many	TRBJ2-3	TGTGCCAGCAGCTTGGCCCCAAATAGCGGAAGCACAGATACGCAGTATTTT	CASSLAPNSGSTDTQYF
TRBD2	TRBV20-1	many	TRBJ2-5	TGCAGTGCCGATCCGGGACTAGCGACTCAAGAGACCCAGTACTTC	CSADPGLATQETQYF
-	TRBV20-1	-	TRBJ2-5	TGCAGTGCTAGAAGTGCCGGTCCGCAGCAAGAGACCCAGTACTTC	CSARSAGPQQETQYF
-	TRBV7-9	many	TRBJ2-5	TGTGCCAGCAGATTAATGGACACGTCCCAAGAGACCCAGTACTTC	CASRLMDTSQETQYF
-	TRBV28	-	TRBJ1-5	TGTGCCAGCAGTTTTTTTGGGACAAAAGTCGCTCAGCCCCAGCATTTT	CASSFFGTKVAQPQHF
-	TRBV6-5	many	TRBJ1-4	TGTGCCAGCCGTTTGGGCGCCCGAAGGGAAAAACTGTTTTTT	CASRLGARREKLFF
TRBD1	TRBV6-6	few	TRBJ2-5	TGTGCCAGCAGTTACTCGAGGGGACAGGGGAAGTACTTC	CASSYSRGQGKYF
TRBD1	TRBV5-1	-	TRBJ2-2	TGCTCCAGCAGCTTGGCAGGAAGGGACAGAACCACCGGGGAGCTGTTTTTT	CSSSLAGRDRTTGELFF
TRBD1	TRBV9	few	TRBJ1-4	TGTGCCAGCAGCGTGACGGGACAGCAAAATGAAAAACTGTTTTTT	CASSVTGQQNEKLFF
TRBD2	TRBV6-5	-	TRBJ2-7	TGTGCCAGCAGTTATAGCGGGGGGCGCTCCTACGAGCAGTACTTC	CASSYSGGRSYEQYF
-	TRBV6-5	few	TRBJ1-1	TGTGCCAGCAGTTACTCGCGGGACGGTGAAGCTTTCTTT	CASSYSRDGEAFF
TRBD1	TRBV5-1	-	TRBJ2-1	TGCGCCAGCAGCTTCGGGACAGGAAGAAATGAGCAGTTCTTC	CASSFGTGRNEQFF
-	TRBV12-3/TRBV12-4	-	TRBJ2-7	TGTGCCAGCAGTTTAGGCCGGTGGACCCTGGACTCCTACGAGCAGTACTTC	CASSLGRWTLDSYEQYF
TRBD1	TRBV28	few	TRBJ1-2	TGTGCCAGCGGACAGGGAAGGCATGGCTACACCTTC	CASGQGRHGYTF
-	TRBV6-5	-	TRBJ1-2	TGTGCCAGCAGAAACGGTGCGCTAGGCTACACCTTC	CASRNGALGYTF
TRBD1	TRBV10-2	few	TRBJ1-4	TGCGCCAGCAGTGGGACAGGGGAAGAAAAACTGTTTTTT	CASSGTGEEKLFF
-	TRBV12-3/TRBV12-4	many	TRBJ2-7	TGTGCCAGCAGTTCCTCGGCGGAATACGAGCAGTACTTC	CASSSSAEYEQYF
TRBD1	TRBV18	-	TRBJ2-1	TGTGCCAGCTCACCATTTCCCGGACAGGGAGGCAACAATGAGCAGTTCTTC	CASSPFPGQGGNNEQFF
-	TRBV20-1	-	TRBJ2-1	TGCAGTGCTAGACGAAGCGGGTTCAATGAGCAGTTCTTC	CSARRSGFNEQFF
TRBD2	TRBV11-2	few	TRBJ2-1	TGTGCCAGCAGCTTCGGCCTAGCGGTTTCCTACAATGAGCAGTTCTTC	CASSFGLAVSYNEQFF
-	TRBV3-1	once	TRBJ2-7	TGTGCCAGCAGCCAAGATCCCGTCGAGCAGTACTTC	CASSQDPVEQYF
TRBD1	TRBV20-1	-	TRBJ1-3	TGCAGTGCTAGAAGACCGGGACAGCCTTTCTCTGGAAACACCATATATTTT	CSARRPGQPFSGNTIYF
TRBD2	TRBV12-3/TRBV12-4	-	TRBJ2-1	TGTGCCAGCAGTCAGCTCGGGGGGGATCACAATGAGCAGTTCTTC	CASSQLGGDHNEQFF
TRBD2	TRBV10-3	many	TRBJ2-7	TGTGCCACCAGTAGCGGGAGTGGGGGGCAGTACTTC	CATSSGSGGQYF
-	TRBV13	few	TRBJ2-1	TGTGCCAGCAGCCCCCTCTTAGCGGTAAGCTACAATGAGCAGTTCTTC	CASSPLLAVSYNEQFF
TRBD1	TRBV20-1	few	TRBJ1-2	TGCAGTGCTAGAGTGACAGGGTGGGACTATGGCTACACCTTC	CSARVTGWDYGYTF
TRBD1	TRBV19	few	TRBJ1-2	TGTGCCAGTAGTTACCGGACAGGGGAGGACGTTGGCTACACCTTC	CASSYRTGEDVGYTF
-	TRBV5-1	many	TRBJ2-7	TGCGCCAGCAGCTCCTCGAGGCGGGAGCAGTACTTC	CASSSSRREQYF
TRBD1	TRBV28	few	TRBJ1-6	TGTGCCAGCAGCGCCCCGGGACAGAGCTCCTATAATTCACCCCTCCACTTT	CASSAPGQSSYNSPLHF
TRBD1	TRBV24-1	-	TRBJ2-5	TGTGCCACCAGTGCCGGGACAGGGTTCCAAGAGACCCAGTACTTC	CATSAGTGFQETQYF
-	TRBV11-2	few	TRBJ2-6	TGTGCCAGCAGCCCCCGCAGTGGATCTGGGGCCAACGTCCTGACTTTC	CASSPRSGSGANVLTF
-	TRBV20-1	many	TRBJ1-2	TGCAGTGCTAGAACGCCGGCAGGAGTAGTTAACTATGGCTACACCTTC	CSARTPAGVVNYGYTF
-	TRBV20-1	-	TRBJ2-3	TGCAGTGCTAAGGAGAGGGCCGGCACAGATACGCAGTATTTT	CSAKERAGTDTQYF
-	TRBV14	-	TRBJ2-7	TGTGCCAGCAGCCAAGGAGCGGCAGCCATCTACGAGCAGTACTTC	CASSQGAAAIYEQYF
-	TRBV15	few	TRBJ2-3	TGTGCCACCAGCAGAGATGCCTTGGAGGCGGGCACAGATACGCAGTATTTT	CATSRDALEAGTDTQYF
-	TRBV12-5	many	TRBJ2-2	TGTGCTAGTGGTTCCAATTGGGCGAACACCGGGGAGCTGTTTTTT	CASGSNWANTGELFF
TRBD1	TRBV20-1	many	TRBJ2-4	TGCAGTGCAAACCCCGGGACAGGGCTAAACATTCAGTACTTC	CSANPGTGLNIQYF
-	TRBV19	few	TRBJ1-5	TGTGCCAGTAGTGAACAGGGCAATCAGCCCCAGCATTTT	CASSEQGNQPQHF
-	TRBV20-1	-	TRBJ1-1	TGCAGTGCTAGCGTCGGGGACTTTCGTGAAGCTTTCTTT	CSASVGDFREAFF
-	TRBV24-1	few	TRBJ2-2	TGTGCCACCAGTGGGGCACACCCGACCGGGGAGCTGTTTTTT	CATSGAHPTGELFF